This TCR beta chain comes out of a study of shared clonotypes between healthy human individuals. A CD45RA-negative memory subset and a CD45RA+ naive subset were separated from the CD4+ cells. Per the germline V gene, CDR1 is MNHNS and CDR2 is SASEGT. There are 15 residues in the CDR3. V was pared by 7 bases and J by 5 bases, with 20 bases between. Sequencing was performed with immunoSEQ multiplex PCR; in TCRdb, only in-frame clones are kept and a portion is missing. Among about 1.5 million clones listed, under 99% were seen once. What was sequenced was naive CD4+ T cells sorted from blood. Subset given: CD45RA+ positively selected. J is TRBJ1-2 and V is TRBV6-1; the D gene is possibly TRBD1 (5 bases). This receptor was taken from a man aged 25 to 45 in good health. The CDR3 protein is CASTTADTPVYGYTF. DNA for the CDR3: TGTGCCAGCACCACCGCGGACACTCCAGTATATGGCTACACCTTC.